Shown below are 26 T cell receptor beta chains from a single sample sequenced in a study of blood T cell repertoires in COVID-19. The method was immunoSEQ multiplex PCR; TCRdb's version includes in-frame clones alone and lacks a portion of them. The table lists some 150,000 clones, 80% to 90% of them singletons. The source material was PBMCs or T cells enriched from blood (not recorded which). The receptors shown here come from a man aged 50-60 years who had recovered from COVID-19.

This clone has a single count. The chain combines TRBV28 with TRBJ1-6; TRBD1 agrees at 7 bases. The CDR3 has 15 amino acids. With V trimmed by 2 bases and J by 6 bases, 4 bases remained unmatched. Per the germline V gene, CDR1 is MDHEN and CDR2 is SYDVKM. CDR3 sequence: CASSLPGQFNSPLHF. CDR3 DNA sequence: TGTGCCAGCAGTTTACCGGGACAGTTTAATTCACCCCTCCACTTT.

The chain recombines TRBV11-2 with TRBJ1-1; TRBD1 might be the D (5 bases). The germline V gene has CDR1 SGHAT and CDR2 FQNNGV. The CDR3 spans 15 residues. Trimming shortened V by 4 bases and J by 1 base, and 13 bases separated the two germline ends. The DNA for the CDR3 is TGTGCCAGCAGCTCAGGGAACAGTAGGAACACTGAAGCTTTCTTT. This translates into CASSSGNSRNTEAFF.

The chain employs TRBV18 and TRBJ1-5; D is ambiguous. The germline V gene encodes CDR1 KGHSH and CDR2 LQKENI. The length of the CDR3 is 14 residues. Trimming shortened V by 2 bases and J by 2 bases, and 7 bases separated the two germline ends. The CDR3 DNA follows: TGTGCCAGCTCACCAATTCCGGGCAATCAGCCCCAGCATTTT. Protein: CASSPIPGNQPQHF.

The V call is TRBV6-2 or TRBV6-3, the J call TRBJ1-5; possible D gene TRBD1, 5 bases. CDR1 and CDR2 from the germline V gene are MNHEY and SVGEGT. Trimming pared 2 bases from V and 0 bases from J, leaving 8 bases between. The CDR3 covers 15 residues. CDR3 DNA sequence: TGTGCCAGCAGTTACGGACACCTTAGCAATCAGCCCCAGCATTTT. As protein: CASSYGHLSNQPQHF.

The CDR3 is CASSWGTSYEQYF. The CDR3 nucleotides are TGTGCCAGCAGTTGGGGGACTAGCTACGAGCAGTACTTC. The chain couples TRBV6-5 to TRBJ2-7; 8 nucleotides line up with TRBD2. The germline V gene encodes CDR1 MNHEY and CDR2 SVGAGI. After removal of 4 bases from V and 3 bases from J, the junction contained 2 bases not matched to a gene. CDR3 length: 13 amino acids.

The CDR3 coding sequence is TGCGCCAGCAGCTTAGGGGCCAGGGCTTTGTACACTGAAGCTTTCTTT. Its protein is CASSLGARALYTEAFF. This sequence joins TRBV5-1 and TRBJ1-1; perhaps TRBD1 as D (5 bases). The CDR3 extends over 16 amino acids. Per germline, CDR1 SGHRS and CDR2 YFSETQ. Trimming shortened V by 2 bases and J by 3 bases, and 17 bases separated the two germline ends.

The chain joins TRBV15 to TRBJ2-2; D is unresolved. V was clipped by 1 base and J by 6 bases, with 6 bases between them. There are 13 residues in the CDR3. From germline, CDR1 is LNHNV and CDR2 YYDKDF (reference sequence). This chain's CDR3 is CATSRALSGELFF. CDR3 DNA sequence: TGTGCCACCAGCAGAGCTTTGTCCGGGGAGCTGTTTTTT.

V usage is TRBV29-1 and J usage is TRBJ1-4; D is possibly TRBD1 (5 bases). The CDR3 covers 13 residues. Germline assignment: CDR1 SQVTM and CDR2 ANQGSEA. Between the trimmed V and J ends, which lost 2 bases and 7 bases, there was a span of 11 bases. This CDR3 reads CSVERGPGEKLFF. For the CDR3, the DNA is TGCAGCGTTGAAAGGGGCCCAGGTGAAAAACTGTTTTTT.

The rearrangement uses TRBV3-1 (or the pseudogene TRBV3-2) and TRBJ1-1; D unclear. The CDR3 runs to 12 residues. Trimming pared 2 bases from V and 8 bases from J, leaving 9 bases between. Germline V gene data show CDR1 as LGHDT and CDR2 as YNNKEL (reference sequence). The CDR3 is CASSQLTQEAFF. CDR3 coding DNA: TGTGCCAGCAGCCAATTGACTCAAGAAGCTTTCTTT.

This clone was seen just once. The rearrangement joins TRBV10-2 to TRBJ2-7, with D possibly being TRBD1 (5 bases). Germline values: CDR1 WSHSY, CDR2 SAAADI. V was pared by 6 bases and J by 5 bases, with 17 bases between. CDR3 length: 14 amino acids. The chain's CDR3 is CASSLQTASHEQYV. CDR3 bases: TGCGCCAGCAGCCTTCAGACAGCTTCCCACGAGCAGTACGTC.

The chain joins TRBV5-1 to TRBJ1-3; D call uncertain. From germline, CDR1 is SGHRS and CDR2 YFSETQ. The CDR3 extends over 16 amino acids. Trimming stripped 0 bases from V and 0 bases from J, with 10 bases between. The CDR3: CASSLGSGFSGNTIYF. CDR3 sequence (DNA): TGCGCCAGCAGCTTGGGGTCAGGTTTCTCTGGAAACACCATATATTTT.

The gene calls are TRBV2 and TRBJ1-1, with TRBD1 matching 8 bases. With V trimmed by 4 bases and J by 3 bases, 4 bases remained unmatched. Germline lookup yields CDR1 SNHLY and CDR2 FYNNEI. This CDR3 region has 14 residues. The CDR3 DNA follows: TGTGCCAGCAGTGTGACAGGGGAGGACACTGAAGCTTTCTTT. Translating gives CASSVTGEDTEAFF.

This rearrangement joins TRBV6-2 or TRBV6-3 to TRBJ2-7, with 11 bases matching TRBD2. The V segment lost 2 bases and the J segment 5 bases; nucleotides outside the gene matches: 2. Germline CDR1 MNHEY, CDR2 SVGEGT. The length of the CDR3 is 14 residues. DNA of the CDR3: TGTGCCAGCAGTTACACTAGCGGGAGCCACGAGCAGTACTTC. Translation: CASSYTSGSHEQYF.

The CDR3 spells CASSYGGGGQPQHF. The CDR3 nucleotides are TGTGCCAGCAGTTACGGGGGAGGTGGTCAGCCCCAGCATTTT. This sequence joins TRBV6-2 or TRBV6-3 and TRBJ1-5, with a tentative D call TRBD1 (5 bases). The CDR3 extends over 14 amino acids. Germline V gene sequence: CDR1 MNHEY, CDR2 SVGEGT. V was trimmed by 2 bases and J by 6 bases, leaving 11 bases between them.

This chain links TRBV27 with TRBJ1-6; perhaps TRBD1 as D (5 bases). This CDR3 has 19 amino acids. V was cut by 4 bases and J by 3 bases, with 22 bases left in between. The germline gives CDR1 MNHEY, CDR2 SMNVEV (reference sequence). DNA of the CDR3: TGTGCCAGCAGTTCGTTCCTCCGGGACTTTAGTCTCTATAATTCACCCCTCCACTTT. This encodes CASSSFLRDFSLYNSPLHF.

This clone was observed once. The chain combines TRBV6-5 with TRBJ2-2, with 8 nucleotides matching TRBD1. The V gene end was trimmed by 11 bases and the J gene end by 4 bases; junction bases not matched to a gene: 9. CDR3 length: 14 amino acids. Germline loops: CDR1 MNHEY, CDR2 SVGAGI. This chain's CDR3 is CAATLQGGTGELFF. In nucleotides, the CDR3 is TGTGCCGCTACCCTACAGGGGGGCACCGGGGAGCTGTTTTTT.

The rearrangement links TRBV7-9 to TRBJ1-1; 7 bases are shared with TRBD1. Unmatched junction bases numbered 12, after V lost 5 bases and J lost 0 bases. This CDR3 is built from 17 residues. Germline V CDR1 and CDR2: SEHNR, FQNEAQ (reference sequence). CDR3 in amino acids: CASSPLWTGLLNTEAFF. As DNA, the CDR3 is TGTGCCAGCAGCCCTCTTTGGACAGGACTTTTGAACACTGAAGCTTTCTTT.

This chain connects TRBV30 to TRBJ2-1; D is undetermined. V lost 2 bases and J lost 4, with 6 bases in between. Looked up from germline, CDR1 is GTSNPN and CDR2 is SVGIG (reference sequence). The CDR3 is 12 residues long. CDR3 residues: CAWSSQYNEQFF. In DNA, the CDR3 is TGTGCCTGGAGTTCTCAGTACAATGAGCAGTTCTTC. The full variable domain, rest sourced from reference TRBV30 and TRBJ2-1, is SQTIHQWPATLVQPVGSPLSLECTVEGTSNPNLYWYRQAAGRGLQLLFYSVGIGQISSEVPQNLSASRPQDRQFILSSKKLLLSDSGFYLCAWSSQYNEQFFGPGTRLTVL.

The CDR3 is CASRVGAGEQFF. The CDR3 coding sequence is TGTGCCAGTAGGGTGGGAGCAGGTGAGCAGTTCTTC. This chain connects TRBV19 to TRBJ2-1, with D possibly TRBD2 on 5 matching bases. Germline CDR1 reads LNHDA; CDR2 reads SQIVND (reference sequence). Between the trimmed V and J ends, which lost 6 bases and 9 bases, there was a span of 12 bases. The CDR3 is 12 amino acids.

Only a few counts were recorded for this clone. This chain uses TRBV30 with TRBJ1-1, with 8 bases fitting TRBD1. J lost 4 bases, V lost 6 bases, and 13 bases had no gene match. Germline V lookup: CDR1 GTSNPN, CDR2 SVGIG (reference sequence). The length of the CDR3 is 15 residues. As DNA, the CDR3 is TGTGCCTGCCCGAATCAGGGGGCCCGTGGCACTGAAGCTTTCTTT. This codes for CACPNQGARGTEAFF.

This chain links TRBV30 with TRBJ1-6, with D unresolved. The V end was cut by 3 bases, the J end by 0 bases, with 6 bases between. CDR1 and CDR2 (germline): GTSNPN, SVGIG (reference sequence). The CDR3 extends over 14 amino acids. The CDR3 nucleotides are TGTGCCTGGAGGTTCAGCTCCTATAATTCACCCCTCCACTTT. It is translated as CAWRFSSYNSPLHF.

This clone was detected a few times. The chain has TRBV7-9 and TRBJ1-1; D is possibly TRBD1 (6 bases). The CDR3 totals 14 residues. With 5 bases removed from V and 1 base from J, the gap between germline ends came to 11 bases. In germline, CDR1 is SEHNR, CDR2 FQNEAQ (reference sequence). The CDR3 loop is CASSAQGKNTEAFF. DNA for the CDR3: TGTGCCAGCAGCGCCCAGGGGAAGAACACTGAAGCTTTCTTT.

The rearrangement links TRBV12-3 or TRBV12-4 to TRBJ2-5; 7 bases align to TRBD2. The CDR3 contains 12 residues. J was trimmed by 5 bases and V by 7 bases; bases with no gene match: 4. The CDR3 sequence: CASTPGGETQYF. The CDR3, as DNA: TGTGCCAGCACCCCCGGGGGGGAGACCCAGTACTTC.

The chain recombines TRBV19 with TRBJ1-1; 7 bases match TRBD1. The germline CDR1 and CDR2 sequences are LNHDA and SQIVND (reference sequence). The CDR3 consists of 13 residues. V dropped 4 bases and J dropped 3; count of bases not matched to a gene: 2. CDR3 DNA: TGTGCCAGTAGTAATACAGGGGACACTGAAGCTTTCTTT. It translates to CASSNTGDTEAFF.

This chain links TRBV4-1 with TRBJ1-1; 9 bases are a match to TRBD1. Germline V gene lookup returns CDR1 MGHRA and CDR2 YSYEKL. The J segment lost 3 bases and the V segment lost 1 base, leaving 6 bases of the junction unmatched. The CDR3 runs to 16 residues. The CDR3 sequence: CASSQAGQGFDTEAFF. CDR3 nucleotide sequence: TGCGCCAGCAGCCAAGCCGGACAGGGGTTCGACACTGAAGCTTTCTTT.

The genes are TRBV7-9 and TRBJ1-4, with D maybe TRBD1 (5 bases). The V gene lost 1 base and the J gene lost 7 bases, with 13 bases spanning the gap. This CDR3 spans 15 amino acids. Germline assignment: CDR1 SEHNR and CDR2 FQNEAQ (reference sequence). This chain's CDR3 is CASSLGQGSIEKLFF. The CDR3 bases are TGTGCCAGCAGCTTAGGGCAGGGTAGCATTGAAAAACTGTTTTTT.